This T cell receptor beta chain emerged from a study of blood T cell repertoires in COVID-19. Overall study: Sites in the United States, Italy and Spain provided acute and convalescent COVID-19 samples. Sources were T cells, B-cell-depleted T cells, or PBMCs; the material itself was cDNA or gDNA.

Authors' processing steps: From reference gene primer amplification, estimates of nucleated cell counts were derived. Repertoires were generated with immunoSEQ multiplex PCR, while TCRdb's copy carries only in-frame clones and drops some. V and J calls and clone size are as listed in that table; D and trimming were resolved from the DNA. The profile shows around 190,000 clones, 70% to 90% of them singletons. Cohort 3 recovery required two negative PCRs, clearance, or symptom resolution. V gave up 5 bases and J gave up 0 bases; unmatched junction bases: 8. The CDR3 totals 17 residues. CDR1 SGHVS and CDR2 FQNEAQ come from the germline V gene.

This clonotype originated in a man aged 35 to 55 who had recovered from COVID-19. The rearrangement uses TRBV7-8 and TRBJ2-1; 9 nucleotides match TRBD2. The sample comprised PBMCs or T cells enriched from blood (not recorded which). CDR3 bases: TGTGCCAGCAGCCTAAGCGGGGGGAGTAGCTCCTACAATGAGCAGTTCTTC. Translating gives CASSLSGGSSSYNEQFF.